The next 6 T cell receptor beta chains were all read from a single sample in a study of cytomegalovirus exposure and HLA in healthy donors (dated by TCRdb to the late 2010s). Libraries were built with the immunoSEQ multiplex PCR assay. A mixture of 60 forward primers for TCR Vbeta segments and 13 reverse primers for TCR Jbeta segments was used in the multiplex PCR. TCRdb obtained this table from immuneACCESS and retained in-frame rearrangements with V and J assigned. These tables miss some clones; where compared with another copy, unresolved V genes account for less than half of the shortfall, and the remainder is unexplained. This sample holds approximately 88,000 clones; roughly 73% were observed only once. Around 7.3% of the sample rests with the top ten. The source material was PBMCs. These receptors were collected from a man in his fifties or sixties in good health and CMV-seropositive.

The J gene is TRBJ2-1, the V gene TRBV6-6; the match to TRBD2 covers 15 bases. The CDR3 covers 15 residues. With 5 bases clipped from V and 14 bases from J, the junction kept 10 bases outside the gene matches. The germline gives CDR1 MNHNY, CDR2 SVGAGI (reference sequence). The CDR3, as DNA: TGTGCCAGCAGTAGTGGGACTAGCGGGGGGCTCTTGGAGTTCTTC. This gives the protein CASSSGTSGGLLEFF.

The V call is TRBV4-3, the J call TRBJ1-4; D gene unclear. CDR1 is LGHNA, CDR2 YSLEER, per germline. The CDR3 consists of 16 residues. Deletions cut 3 bases from V and 0 bases from J, with 11 bases between. CDR3 nucleotides: TGCGCCAGCAGCCATGGGGAGGGAGCAACTAATGAAAAACTGTTTTTT. This sequence encodes CASSHGEGATNEKLFF.

The chain links TRBV9 to TRBJ2-7; TRBD1 matches 8 bases. The CDR3 is 14 residues long. Germline V gene lookup returns CDR1 SGDLS and CDR2 YYNGEE. V lost 2 bases, J lost 2 bases, and 3 bases stayed unmatched. The CDR3 nucleotides read TGTGCCAGCAGCGTGACAGGGGAAGCCTACGAGCAGTACTTC. This sequence encodes CASSVTGEAYEQYF.

The CDR3 spells CASSLAGTGDYGYTF. CDR3 DNA: TGCGCCAGCAGCTTGGCCGGGACAGGGGACTATGGCTACACCTTC. The J gene is TRBJ1-2, the V gene TRBV5-1; 10 nucleotides match TRBD1. Germline V gene sequence: CDR1 SGHRS, CDR2 YFSETQ. V shed 0 bases, J shed 3 bases, and the junction held 2 bases outside the gene matches. This CDR3 region has 15 residues.

A word on this clone: The same CDR3 arises from other DNA sequences in this sample as well. The chain uses TRBV7-9 and TRBJ2-3; no firm D call. CDR1 and CDR2 from the germline V gene are SEHNR and FQNEAQ (reference sequence). The CDR3 consists of 14 residues. V shed 1 base and J shed 0 bases, with 5 bases lying between them. Here the CDR3 DNA reads TGTGCCAGCAGCTTAGGGCAGAGCACAGATACGCAGTATTTT. As protein: CASSLGQSTDTQYF.

The chain is built from TRBV12-5 and TRBJ2-7; 7 positions match TRBD2. Germline V gene data show CDR1 as LGHNT and CDR2 as FRNRAP. This CDR3 has 14 amino acids. V was pared by 10 bases and J by 4 bases, with 13 bases of the junction left unmatched. The CDR3 spells CAILLERGWYEQYF. For the CDR3, the DNA is TGTGCTATCCTCTTGGAGCGGGGATGGTACGAGCAGTACTTC.